This T cell receptor beta chain is from a study of blood T cell repertoires in COVID-19. In the study overall: Acute and convalescent COVID-19 samples came from the United States, Italy and Spain. PBMCs, B-cell-depleted T cells, or T cells provided the cDNA or gDNA that made up the material.

Authors' processing steps: Amplified reference gene primers provided the basis for estimating nucleated cell counts. Using immunoSEQ multiplex PCR, the repertoire was profiled, and TCRdb retains in-frame clones only, with some absent. The DNA was the basis for D and trimming; V, J and clone size are from that table. The data show just under 2,000 clones, roughly 71% seen once. The CDR3 is 16 amino acids. Losses at the gene ends were 7 bases for V and 4 bases for J; bases not matched to a gene: 13. Germline V lookup: CDR1 SGHRS, CDR2 YFSETQ. V and J are TRBV5-1 and TRBJ2-5; 10 bases match TRBD1. The receptor was isolated from a man between 65 and 85 years old with active COVID-19. Sequences were obtained from peripheral blood. The CDR3 loop is CASRERGQGSGETQYF. The CDR3 DNA is TGCGCCAGCCGCGAAAGGGGACAGGGGAGTGGAGAGACCCAGTACTTC.